This is a list of T cell receptor beta chains from one sample in a study of cytomegalovirus exposure and HLA in healthy donors. Data came from immunoSEQ multiplex PCR; TCRdb stores just in-frame clones and leaves some out. This table holds some 150,000 clones, 90% to 95% found once. The specimen was PBMCs. The receptors stem from a man younger than 30 in good health and CMV-seronegative. CDR3s include the opening cysteine and the closing phenylalanine or tryptophan. A D gene is named only where the DNA matches it firmly. Where a row states a size, it is once, few, many or the class of an expanded clone; other rows omit it.

j_call	clone_size	v_call	d_call	cdr3_aa	cdr3_nt
TRBJ2-1	once	TRBV29-1	.	CSVGEPPAYNEQFF	TGCAGCGTTGGGGAGCCGCCGGCCTACAATGAGCAGTTCTTC
TRBJ2-1	.	TRBV5-3	TRBD2	CARSLLGLAGDSYNEQFF	TGTGCCAGAAGCCTATTGGGACTAGCGGGAGACTCCTACAATGAGCAGTTCTTC
TRBJ1-3	.	TRBV9	.	CASSPTVSDSGNTIYF	TGTGCCAGCAGCCCGACAGTTTCCGACTCTGGAAACACCATATATTTT
TRBJ2-3	.	TRBV13	.	CASSLASILGTDTQYF	TGTGCCAGCAGCTTGGCTAGCATTTTAGGCACAGATACGCAGTATTTT
TRBJ2-2	.	TRBV5-1	TRBD2	CASSLELAGGPSTGELFF	TGCGCCAGCAGCTTGGAACTAGCGGGGGGGCCGAGCACCGGGGAGCTGTTTTTT
TRBJ1-1	.	TRBV7-9	.	CASSLAQANTEAFF	TGTGCCAGCAGCTTGGCTCAGGCCAACACTGAAGCTTTCTTT
TRBJ1-2	.	TRBV27	.	CASSLRGNGYTF	TGTGCCAGCAGTTTAAGAGGGAACGGCTACACCTTC
TRBJ2-7	.	TRBV4-1	TRBD2	CASSQVLAGVPISYEQYF	TGCGCCAGCAGCCAAGTACTAGCGGGGGTCCCGATCTCCTACGAGCAGTACTTC
TRBJ1-5	.	TRBV6-6	TRBD1	CASRPGQGGQPQHF	TGTGCCAGCAGGCCCGGACAGGGCGGTCAGCCCCAGCATTTT
TRBJ2-1	few	TRBV9	.	CASSVGGVNEQFF	TGTGCCAGCAGTGTGGGAGGAGTCAATGAGCAGTTCTTC
TRBJ1-1	once	TRBV27	TRBD1	CASSFYRGDKTEAFF	TGTGCCAGCAGTTTTTACAGGGGAGATAAGACTGAAGCTTTCTTT
TRBJ1-1	.	TRBV6-1	.	CASSAEQGLLNTEAFF	TGTGCCAGCAGTGCAGAGCAGGGTTTATTGAACACTGAAGCTTTCTTT
TRBJ1-4	.	TRBV7-8	TRBD1	CASSTGESEKLFF	TGTGCCAGCAGCACAGGGGAGAGTGAAAAACTGTTTTTT
TRBJ2-1	.	TRBV9	TRBD2	CARASGRAVEQFF	TGTGCCAGAGCTAGCGGGAGGGCCGTAGAGCAGTTCTTC
TRBJ2-7	once	TRBV7-9	TRBD1	CASSLAARGLGEQYF	TGTGCCAGCAGCTTAGCGGCCAGGGGGCTAGGCGAGCAGTACTTC
TRBJ1-2	.	TRBV9	TRBD1	CASSVGQGNYGYTF	TGTGCCAGCAGCGTAGGACAGGGCAACTATGGCTACACCTTC
TRBJ2-1	.	TRBV4-2	.	CASSHRGGGRLDEQFF	TGTGCCAGCAGCCATCGGGGAGGGGGGCGCTTAGATGAGCAGTTCTTC
TRBJ2-2	.	TRBV7-9	TRBD1	CASSLPGTGGQVNTGELFF	TGTGCCAGCAGCCTACCCGGGACAGGGGGCCAGGTGAACACCGGGGAGCTGTTTTTT
TRBJ1-2	few	TRBV18	TRBD1	CASSPQGVADRIANYGYTF	TGTGCCAGCTCACCACAAGGCGTAGCGGACAGGATCGCTAACTATGGCTACACCTTC
TRBJ2-1	.	TRBV27	TRBD2	CASSLGTSGHNEQFF	TGTGCCAGCAGTTTGGGGACTAGCGGCCACAATGAGCAGTTCTTC
TRBJ2-2	.	TRBV19	TRBD1	CASDRGQGVSGELFF	TGTGCCAGTGACCGAGGACAGGGGGTATCCGGGGAGCTGTTTTTT
TRBJ1-2	.	TRBV5-4	.	CASSWVLRGSRAGYTF	TGTGCCAGCAGCTGGGTGCTTCGGGGGTCCCGGGCGGGCTACACCTTC
TRBJ2-1	.	TRBV7-8	TRBD2	CASSHRTSGNEQFF	TGTGCCAGCAGCCACAGGACTAGCGGGAATGAGCAGTTCTTC
TRBJ2-2	.	TRBV4-3	TRBD2	CASSRTSGRVAGELFF	TGCGCCAGCAGCCGTACTAGCGGGAGAGTCGCCGGGGAGCTGTTTTTT
TRBJ2-7	.	TRBV5-1	TRBD1	CASSYRQGTPYEQYF	TGCGCCAGCAGCTACCGACAGGGGACTCCCTACGAGCAGTACTTC
TRBJ2-3	.	TRBV6-6	.	CASRPQGDTQYF	TGTGCCAGCAGACCTCAGGGCGATACGCAGTATTTT
TRBJ2-1	.	TRBV5-4	TRBD1	CASTSGGSSYNEQFF	TGTGCCAGCACCTCAGGGGGAAGCTCCTACAATGAGCAGTTCTTC
TRBJ1-4	.	TRBV27	TRBD1	CASSTRGTNEKLFF	TGTGCCAGCAGTACCAGGGGGACTAATGAAAAACTGTTTTTT
TRBJ2-1	.	TRBV5-4	TRBD1	CASSFRTGDYNEQFF	TGTGCCAGCAGCTTCAGGACAGGGGACTACAATGAGCAGTTCTTC
TRBJ1-2	once	TRBV11-1	.	CASSYTDSDYGYTF	TGTGCCAGCAGCTATACCGACTCGGACTATGGCTACACCTTC
TRBJ2-1	.	TRBV27	.	CASSFLPPTGSYNEQFF	TGTGCCAGCAGTTTCTTGCCCCCGACAGGCTCCTACAATGAGCAGTTCTTC
TRBJ1-1	.	TRBV5-3	.	CARSFARQGYTEAFF	TGTGCCAGAAGCTTTGCTAGGCAGGGGTACACTGAAGCTTTCTTT